This T cell receptor (beta chain) was retrieved from a study of cytotoxic CD8 clonotypes in ibrutinib-treated CLL. On the study more broadly: Samples yielded averages of 250,000 or so productive templates and 75,000 to 95,000 productive rearrangements.

This CDR3 spans 16 amino acids. CDR1 and CDR2 (germline): SGDLS, YYNGEE. J was trimmed by 7 bases and V by 0 bases; bases with no gene match: 9. To note about this clone: The target antigen is unknown.

Whole-study findings and limits: Public clonotypes (which were uncommon) either contracted or remained stable on treatment. Researchers report that baseline clonality outpaced age-matched healthy donors and tracked circulating CD8+ T-cell counts.

The planned depth of sequencing spanned 1 in 200,000 to 1 in 1 million T cells. This table comes from immunoSEQ multiplex PCR, and its TCRdb copy is limited to in-frame clones, with some not included. The table includes fewer than 400,000 clones, roughly 67% detected once. The source of this sequence is a human donor with chronic lymphocytic leukemia. V usage is TRBV9 and J usage is TRBJ2-1; 8 positions agree with TRBD2. This specimen was PBMCs, taken after 36 months of ibrutinib treatment. Written as DNA, the CDR3 is TGTGCCAGCAGCGTAGGTGCGGGGGGCCTCTTTAATGAGCAGTTCTTC. Amino acid sequence: CASSVGAGGLFNEQFF.